The rows below give T cell receptor beta chains drawn from one sample of a study of T cells after yellow fever vaccination. TCRdb processed the 5' RACE reads anew with MiXCR; each CDR3 protein has one entry. In the table there are a few hundred thousand distinct CDR3 sequences, roughly 5.6% of which are singletons. The sequences come from CD4+ T cells sorted from PBMCs, collected on the day of the yellow fever booster vaccination. Source of these receptors: a man aged 18 to 30 who received the YFV17D yellow fever vaccine. Each CDR3 is given with its conserved first and last residue. Each record gives: CDR3 protein, CDR3 DNA, D gene, clone size, V gene, J gene. The D gene is left open where the match is weak. Not all rows give a size; the values are once, few, many and, for expanded clones, a class.

cdr3_aa: CASSPGQRERAQYF
cdr3_nt: TGTGCCAGCAGCCCGGGACAGCGCGAGAGGGCCCAGTACTTC
d_call: TRBD1
clone_size: many
v_call: TRBV7-6
j_call: TRBJ2-5

cdr3_aa: CASSTDRGGGYGYTF
cdr3_nt: TGTGCCAGCAGTACCGACAGGGGAGGTGGCTATGGCTACACCTTC
d_call: TRBD1
clone_size: few
v_call: TRBV5-4
j_call: TRBJ1-2

cdr3_aa: CASSLGIGSNQPQHF
cdr3_nt: TGTGCCAGCAGCTTAGGGATCGGGAGCAATCAGCCCCAGCATTTT
d_call: -
clone_size: -
v_call: TRBV7-9
j_call: TRBJ1-5

cdr3_aa: CASSFPRGSLAGAETQYF
cdr3_nt: TGTGCCAGCAGTTTTCCCAGGGGTTCCCTAGCGGGGGCGGAGACCCAGTACTTC
d_call: TRBD2
clone_size: many
v_call: TRBV6-6
j_call: TRBJ2-5

cdr3_aa: CASSFEGDSTDTQYF
cdr3_nt: TGTGCCAGCAGCTTCGAGGGGGATAGCACAGATACGCAGTATTTT
d_call: -
clone_size: -
v_call: TRBV7-2
j_call: TRBJ2-3

cdr3_aa: CASSFTGRTDTQYF
cdr3_nt: TGTGCCAGCAGCTTCACAGGACGCACAGATACGCAGTATTTT
d_call: -
clone_size: many
v_call: TRBV5-6
j_call: TRBJ2-3

cdr3_aa: CASSSQGGNRETQYF
cdr3_nt: TGTGCCAGCAGCTCGCAGGGGGGTAACAGAGAGACCCAGTACTTC
d_call: -
clone_size: few
v_call: TRBV11-2
j_call: TRBJ2-5

cdr3_aa: CASSLTGRGGHNEQFF
cdr3_nt: TGTGCCAGCAGCTTAACGGGCCGGGGGGGCCACAATGAGCAGTTCTTC
d_call: TRBD2
clone_size: many
v_call: TRBV7-3
j_call: TRBJ2-1

cdr3_aa: CASRASGVVVSGELFF
cdr3_nt: TGTGCCAGCAGGGCTAGCGGGGTAGTAGTCTCCGGGGAGCTGTTTTTT
d_call: TRBD2
clone_size: -
v_call: TRBV6-5
j_call: TRBJ2-2

cdr3_aa: CASSEFVSTQRGVNTQYF
cdr3_nt: TGTGCCAGCAGTGAATTTGTCAGTACCCAACGCGGGGTCAATACGCAGTATTTT
d_call: -
clone_size: few
v_call: TRBV6-1
j_call: TRBJ2-3

cdr3_aa: CASSESPPGAGSNQPQHF
cdr3_nt: TGTGCCAGCAGTGAATCTCCTCCAGGGGCGGGAAGCAATCAGCCCCAGCATTTT
d_call: -
clone_size: -
v_call: TRBV6-1
j_call: TRBJ1-5

cdr3_aa: CASSPRGAGGFTDTQYF
cdr3_nt: TGTGCCAGCAGTCCCCGGGGGGCGGGGGGATTCACAGATACGCAGTATTTT
d_call: TRBD2
clone_size: -
v_call: TRBV12-3/TRBV12-4
j_call: TRBJ2-3

cdr3_aa: CASSLRGLTGELFF
cdr3_nt: TGTGCCAGCAGTTTACGTGGACTGACCGGGGAGCTGTTTTTT
d_call: -
clone_size: few
v_call: TRBV12-3/TRBV12-4
j_call: TRBJ2-2

cdr3_aa: CASGVLAGIGELFF
cdr3_nt: TGTGCCAGTGGCGTGCTAGCGGGTATCGGGGAGCTGTTTTTT
d_call: TRBD2
clone_size: -
v_call: TRBV3-1
j_call: TRBJ2-2

cdr3_aa: CASSLPAGSSYNEQFF
cdr3_nt: TGCGCCAGCAGCCTCCCGGCAGGGAGCTCCTACAATGAGCAGTTCTTC
d_call: -
clone_size: many
v_call: TRBV5-1
j_call: TRBJ2-1

cdr3_aa: CSAKPGGGTDTQYF
cdr3_nt: TGCAGTGCGAAGCCGGGAGGGGGCACAGATACGCAGTATTTT
d_call: TRBD2
clone_size: many
v_call: TRBV20-1
j_call: TRBJ2-3

cdr3_aa: CASSLWGAGGNIQYF
cdr3_nt: TGTGCCAGCAGTTTATGGGGGGCTGGGGGAAACATTCAGTACTTC
d_call: -
clone_size: -
v_call: TRBV12-3/TRBV12-4
j_call: TRBJ2-4

cdr3_aa: CATSDYGADTQYF
cdr3_nt: TGTGCCACCAGTGATTATGGGGCAGATACGCAGTATTTT
d_call: -
clone_size: many
v_call: TRBV24-1
j_call: TRBJ2-3

cdr3_aa: CASSQDGRIGPYEQYF
cdr3_nt: TGTGCCAGCAGCCAAGATGGTCGGATTGGGCCCTACGAGCAGTACTTC
d_call: -
clone_size: -
v_call: TRBV14
j_call: TRBJ2-7

cdr3_aa: CASSTGGLRTGELFF
cdr3_nt: TGTGCCAGCAGCACAGGGGGCTTAAGGACCGGGGAGCTGTTTTTT
d_call: TRBD1
clone_size: many
v_call: TRBV7-2
j_call: TRBJ2-2

cdr3_aa: CSAKGLVRGWSVHQETQYF
cdr3_nt: TGCAGCGCGAAAGGTCTAGTCAGGGGATGGTCCGTCCACCAAGAGACCCAGTACTTC
d_call: -
clone_size: -
v_call: TRBV29-1
j_call: TRBJ2-5

cdr3_aa: CSASGNTIYF
cdr3_nt: TGCAGTGCTAGCGGAAACACCATATATTTT
d_call: -
clone_size: few
v_call: TRBV20-1
j_call: TRBJ1-3

cdr3_aa: CAWSQGGTDTQYF
cdr3_nt: TGTGCCTGGAGTCAGGGGGGCACAGATACGCAGTATTTT
d_call: TRBD1
clone_size: many
v_call: TRBV30
j_call: TRBJ2-3

cdr3_aa: CASSQAGTGNTIYF
cdr3_nt: TGTGCCAGCAGCCAAGCCGGGACTGGAAACACCATATATTTT
d_call: -
clone_size: many
v_call: TRBV4-2
j_call: TRBJ1-3

cdr3_aa: CSARGTGISYEQYF
cdr3_nt: TGCAGTGCCCGCGGGACAGGGATATCGTACGAGCAGTACTTC
d_call: TRBD1
clone_size: -
v_call: TRBV20-1
j_call: TRBJ2-7

cdr3_aa: CASSFSPGQETQYF
cdr3_nt: TGTGCCAGCAGCTTCTCCCCGGGCCAAGAGACCCAGTACTTC
d_call: -
clone_size: many
v_call: TRBV5-5
j_call: TRBJ2-5

cdr3_aa: CATSRGADTQYF
cdr3_nt: TGTGCCACCAGCAGAGGGGCAGATACGCAGTATTTT
d_call: -
clone_size: many
v_call: TRBV15
j_call: TRBJ2-3

cdr3_aa: CASSLRGPNTDTQYF
cdr3_nt: TGTGCCAGCAGTCTGCGGGGGCCTAACACAGATACGCAGTATTTT
d_call: -
clone_size: -
v_call: TRBV25-1
j_call: TRBJ2-3

cdr3_aa: CASSLAGGRGVQDTQYF
cdr3_nt: TGTGCCAGCAGCTTGGCCGGGGGCAGGGGGGTTCAAGATACGCAGTATTTT
d_call: -
clone_size: -
v_call: TRBV5-4
j_call: TRBJ2-3

cdr3_aa: CASSLLTGGFQPQHF
cdr3_nt: TGTGCCAGCAGTTTGCTGACAGGGGGATTTCAGCCCCAGCATTTT
d_call: TRBD1
clone_size: few
v_call: TRBV28
j_call: TRBJ1-5

cdr3_aa: CASSASGTGNTIYF
cdr3_nt: TGTGCCAGCAGTGCTTCTGGGACTGGAAACACCATATATTTT
d_call: -
clone_size: few
v_call: TRBV6-1
j_call: TRBJ1-3

cdr3_aa: CASERGSGSPLHF
cdr3_nt: TGTGCGAGCGAAAGGGGCAGTGGATCACCCCTCCACTTT
d_call: -
clone_size: -
v_call: TRBV7-9
j_call: TRBJ1-6

cdr3_aa: CAWSFLGTNEKLFF
cdr3_nt: TGTGCCTGGAGTTTTCTCGGAACTAATGAAAAACTGTTTTTT
d_call: -
clone_size: many
v_call: TRBV30
j_call: TRBJ1-4

cdr3_aa: CASSKFGQSYEQYF
cdr3_nt: TGTGCCAGTAGTAAATTTGGACAATCCTACGAGCAGTACTTC
d_call: -
clone_size: many
v_call: TRBV19
j_call: TRBJ2-7

cdr3_aa: CASSQSGAGSSFGNTIYF
cdr3_nt: TGCGCCAGCAGTCAATCGGGGGCGGGGTCCAGTTTCGGAAACACCATATATTTT
d_call: -
clone_size: few
v_call: TRBV23-1
j_call: TRBJ1-3

cdr3_aa: CASSPRFNEKLFF
cdr3_nt: TGTGCCAGCAGCCCCAGATTTAATGAAAAACTGTTTTTT
d_call: -
clone_size: many
v_call: TRBV7-9
j_call: TRBJ1-4

cdr3_aa: CASRLRDRGFEKLFF
cdr3_nt: TGTGCCAGCAGGTTGAGGGACAGGGGATTTGAAAAACTGTTTTTT
d_call: TRBD1
clone_size: few
v_call: TRBV6-5
j_call: TRBJ1-4

cdr3_aa: CASSGSLGVETQYF
cdr3_nt: TGCGCCAGCAGCGGAAGTCTAGGTGTAGAGACCCAGTACTTC
d_call: -
clone_size: -
v_call: TRBV5-1
j_call: TRBJ2-5

cdr3_aa: CASSLEAGAIYGYTF
cdr3_nt: TGTGCCAGCAGCTTGGAGGCAGGGGCGATCTATGGCTACACCTTC
d_call: -
clone_size: -
v_call: TRBV5-5
j_call: TRBJ1-2

cdr3_aa: CASSLGPDQPQHF
cdr3_nt: TGTGCCAGCAGCTTAGGGCCAGATCAGCCCCAGCATTTT
d_call: -
clone_size: few
v_call: TRBV7-2
j_call: TRBJ1-5